These T cell receptor beta chains were read from a single sample in a study of cytomegalovirus exposure and HLA in healthy donors. The protocol was immunoSEQ multiplex PCR, while the TCRdb copy is restricted to in-frame clones and leaves out a portion. The table has approximately 110,000 clones, around 78% seen once. The sequencing input was PBMCs. The receptor source for this set is a man between 40 and 49 years old in good health and CMV-seronegative. Both conserved end residues are part of each CDR3. A D gene is named only where the DNA matches it firmly. Expanded clones get a size class; other rows say once, few or many, or leave the size out.

TRBD1	TRBV6-5	TRBJ1-3	.	CASSQQGEGNTIYF	TGTGCCAGCAGTCAACAGGGGGAAGGAAACACCATATATTTT
.	TRBV4-2	TRBJ2-7	once	CASSQQGSAYEQYF	TGTGCCAGCAGCCAACAGGGGTCAGCCTACGAGCAGTACTTC
.	TRBV6-5	TRBJ1-2	.	CASRRGGNSYYGCTF	TGTGCCAGCCGACGGGGGGGGAACTCCTACTATGGCTGCACCTTC
.	TRBV28	TRBJ1-1	.	CASSLHSMNTEAFF	TGTGCCAGCAGTTTACACAGCATGAACACTGAAGCTTTCTTT
.	TRBV7-9	TRBJ1-4	.	CASTYLLGRRHEKLFF	TGTGCCAGCACCTACCTCCTCGGGAGGAGACATGAAAAACTGTTTTTT
TRBD1	TRBV11-2	TRBJ2-2	.	CASSTRGRGTGELFF	TGTGCCAGCAGCACTAGGGGGCGCGGCACCGGGGAGCTGTTTTTT
.	TRBV15	TRBJ2-2	.	CATSVYRAPGELFF	TGTGCCACCAGCGTATACAGGGCCCCCGGGGAGCTGTTTTTT
.	TRBV4-3	TRBJ2-1	.	CASSPGLTSYNEQFF	TGCGCCAGCAGCCCAGGACTAACCTCCTACAATGAGCAGTTCTTC
TRBD2	TRBV4-3	TRBJ2-7	.	CASSQVASGGSDYEQYF	TGCGCCAGCAGCCAAGTCGCTAGCGGGGGTTCTGACTACGAGCAGTACTTC
.	TRBV6-5	TRBJ1-1	few	CASSFEGGEAFF	TGTGCCAGCAGTTTTGAGGGCGGTGAAGCTTTCTTT
.	TRBV5-1	TRBJ2-7	.	CASSSQGAAYEQYF	TGCGCCAGCAGCTCTCAGGGTGCGGCCTACGAGCAGTACTTC
TRBD1	TRBV5-6	TRBJ1-3	few	CASSLWGQAILGSGNTIYF	TGTGCCAGCAGCTTGTGGGGACAGGCGATCCTCGGGTCTGGAAACACCATATATTTT
.	TRBV7-3	TRBJ1-1	once	CASSGRGGQAFF	TGTGCCAGCAGCGGTCGCGGGGGCCAAGCTTTCTTT
TRBD1	TRBV5-1	TRBJ2-3	.	CASSFRDRVVDTQYF	TGCGCCAGCAGCTTTCGAGACAGGGTGGTAGATACGCAGTATTTT
.	TRBV12-5	TRBJ2-2	.	CASGARTGELFF	TGTGCTAGTGGTGCGAGAACCGGGGAGCTGTTTTTT
.	TRBV29-1	TRBJ1-1	.	CSVEHNRVAFF	TGCAGCGTTGAACATAATCGGGTGGCTTTCTTT
TRBD2	TRBV4-3	TRBJ2-3	.	CASSQENLAGDGDTQYF	TGCGCCAGCAGCCAAGAGAATCTAGCGGGGGATGGAGATACGCAGTATTTT
TRBD1	TRBV7-2	TRBJ2-2	.	CASSSPYGQGRTGELFF	TGTGCCAGCAGCTCACCCTACGGACAGGGAAGGACCGGGGAGCTGTTTTTT
.	TRBV30	TRBJ2-3	.	CAWSVSPTDTQYF	TGTGCCTGGAGTGTGAGTCCCACAGATACGCAGTATTTT
.	TRBV14	TRBJ1-4	few	CASSQGRDATNEKLFF	TGTGCCAGCAGCCAAGGGAGGGATGCAACTAATGAAAAACTGTTTTTT
TRBD1	TRBV30	TRBJ1-3	.	CAWSQGGSGNTIYF	TGTGCCTGGAGCCAGGGGGGCTCTGGAAACACCATATATTTT
TRBD1	TRBV10-3	TRBJ2-7	.	CAISEGRNRGHEQYF	TGTGCCATCAGTGAAGGCCGGAACAGGGGCCACGAGCAGTACTTC